A single sample gave rise to the 30 T cell receptor beta chains below, sequenced in a study of blood T cell repertoires in COVID-19 (dated by TCRdb to about 2020). Library preparation employed the immunoSEQ multiplex PCR assay. TCRdb took over this immuneACCESS table, retaining in-frame rearrangements with V and J assigned. Such tables are incomplete; in checked studies, under half of the missing clones stem from an unresolved V gene, and the remainder is unexplained. The sample table lists under 350,000 clones, about 80% of them with a count of one. The ten biggest clones cover 7.5% to 10% of the sample. The sequenced material came from peripheral blood. The source of these receptors is a woman aged 50 to 60 who had recovered from COVID-19.

The CDR3 bases are TGCGCCAGCAGCCAAGTATACCTAGCGGGGGGCAAAGAGACCCAGTACTTC. This translates into CASSQVYLAGGKETQYF. The rearrangement uses TRBV4-1 and TRBJ2-5, with TRBD2 matching over 11 bases. J lost 3 bases, V lost 1 base, and 7 bases had no gene match. This CDR3 has 17 amino acids. Germline CDR1 is MGHRA and CDR2 is YSYEKL.

The chain carries TRBV25-1 and TRBJ1-5; D ambiguous. The CDR3 covers 13 residues. V was shortened by 2 bases and J by 7 bases, with 9 bases between the two germline ends. Germline assignment: CDR1 MGHDK and CDR2 SYGVNS. The CDR3, as DNA: TGTGCCAGCAGTGAAGGGGAGCGACAGCCCCAGCATTTT. Its translation: CASSEGERQPQHF. Full variable domain (remainder filled in from reference TRBV25-1 and TRBJ1-5): EADIYQTPRYLVIGTGKKITLECSQTMGHDKMYWYQQDPGMELHLIHYSYGVNSTEKGDLSSESTVSRIRTEHFPLTLESARPSHTSQYLCASSEGERQPQHFGDGTRLSIL.

This chain joins TRBV2 and TRBJ2-1; 7 positions agree with TRBD2. Trimming cost V 5 bases and J 7 bases; bases outside gene matches: 8. Looked up from germline, CDR1 is SNHLY and CDR2 is FYNNEI. This CDR3 has 14 residues. In DNA form, the CDR3 reads TGTGCCAGCAGTCAGCAAGGGAGGGGAAATGAGCAGTTCTTC. It is translated as CASSQQGRGNEQFF.

The chain has TRBV7-8 and TRBJ2-1; 11 bases align to TRBD2. Germline values: CDR1 SGHVS, CDR2 FQNEAQ. CDR3 length: 16 amino acids. The junction had 6 bases not matched to a gene; V was cut back by 4 bases and J by 4 bases. The CDR3 is CASSSQGLAAYNEQFF. The CDR3 nucleotides read TGTGCCAGCAGCTCACAGGGACTAGCGGCTTACAATGAGCAGTTCTTC.

This sequence joins TRBV30 and TRBJ1-2, with TRBD1 matching over 8 bases. The germline gives CDR1 GTSNPN, CDR2 SVGIG (reference sequence). The length of the CDR3 is 13 residues. With V trimmed by 2 bases and J by 4 bases, 3 bases remained unmatched. The CDR3 sequence is CAWSLTGAYGYTF. The CDR3 bases are TGTGCCTGGAGTCTGACAGGGGCCTATGGCTACACCTTC.

Here the CDR3 reads CSALIPDTGAQHF. In DNA, the CDR3 is TGCAGCGCATTGATCCCAGACACAGGGGCCCAGCATTTT. The chain couples TRBV29-1 to TRBJ1-5; 7 bases match TRBD1. Germline V gives CDR1 SQVTM, CDR2 ANQGSEA. J lost 11 bases, V lost 7 bases, and 14 bases had no gene match. The CDR3 has 13 residues.

V gene TRBV29-1 combines with J gene TRBJ1-2; TRBD1 aligns across 7 bases. This CDR3 is built from 14 residues. Germline CDR1 and CDR2: SQVTM and ANQGSEA. V shed 6 bases, J shed 8 bases, and the junction held 15 bases outside the gene matches. The CDR3 DNA sequence: TGCAGCGTCGCCCGGGACAGCAGTCTCTGGGGCTACACCTTC. As protein: CSVARDSSLWGYTF.

This chain uses TRBV27 with TRBJ2-5, with 8 positions matching TRBD2. This CDR3 is built from 14 residues. Germline V gene lookup returns CDR1 MNHEY and CDR2 SMNVEV (reference sequence). Unmatched junction bases numbered 5, after V lost 3 bases and J lost 5 bases. CDR3 in DNA: TGTGCCAGCAGTTTCCGGGGGGGAAGGGAGACCCAGTACTTC. Translated: CASSFRGGRETQYF.

The rearrangement links TRBV5-1 to TRBJ2-1; TRBD1 matches at 7 bases. V dropped 0 bases and J dropped 9; count of bases not matched to a gene: 6. CDR1 is SGHRS, CDR2 YFSETQ, per germline. There are 14 residues in the CDR3. The CDR3 DNA follows: TGCGCCAGCAGCTTGGTCGGACAGGAGGCTGAGCAGTTCTTC. The encoded protein is CASSLVGQEAEQFF.

This clone was counted a few times. This rearrangement joins TRBV28 to TRBJ2-2; the D is unclear. Germline V lookup: CDR1 MDHEN, CDR2 SYDVKM. The CDR3 runs to 13 residues. The ends were cut back, 6 bases at V and 0 bases at J, with 5 bases in the middle. For the CDR3, the DNA is TGTGCCAGCAGCGTAGCGAACACCGGGGAGCTGTTTTTT. Amino acids: CASSVANTGELFF. Combining the CDR3 with reference TRBV28 and TRBJ2-2 gives the whole variable domain DVKVTQSSRYLVKRTGEKVFLECVQDMDHENMFWYRQDPGLGLRLIYFSYDVKMKEKGDIPEGYSVSREKKERFSLILESASTNQTSMYLCASSVANTGELFFGEGSRLTVL.

The chain joins TRBV4-1 to TRBJ2-7; maybe TRBD2 (6 bases). The CDR3 is made up of 14 amino acids. Deletions cut 4 bases from V and 0 bases from J, with 10 bases between. The germline V gene has CDR1 MGHRA and CDR2 YSYEKL. The CDR3 bases are TGCGCCAGCAGCCGTGCGGGAAACTCCTACGAGCAGTACTTC. It translates to CASSRAGNSYEQYF.

The chain joins TRBV29-1 to TRBJ2-2, with D perhaps matching TRBD1 (6 bases). Germline loops: CDR1 SQVTM, CDR2 ANQGSEA. The CDR3 spans 15 residues. V lost 5 bases and J 0 bases, leaving 13 bases between the germline ends. The chain's CDR3 is CSVTGTLANTGELFF. The CDR3 DNA reads TGCAGCGTTACCGGGACACTCGCGAACACCGGGGAGCTGTTTTTT.

The V call is TRBV9, the J call TRBJ2-3; possible D gene TRBD1, 5 bases. The CDR3 sequence is 17 residues long. Trimming cost V 4 bases and J 3 bases, with 21 bases left between them. Germline lookup yields CDR1 SGDLS and CDR2 YYNGEE. The CDR3 sequence: CASSSTRQRKPTDTQYF. Here the CDR3 DNA reads TGTGCCAGCAGCTCCACTCGACAGAGAAAACCAACAGATACGCAGTATTTT. The variable domain in full, completed from reference TRBV9 and TRBJ2-3, reads DSGVTQTPKHLITATGQRVTLRCSPRSGDLSVYWYQQSLDQGLQFLIQYYNGEERAKGNILERFSAQQFPDLHSELNLSSLELGDSALYFCASSSTRQRKPTDTQYFGPGTRLTVL.

This clone has just one count. The chain couples TRBV3-1 (or the pseudogene TRBV3-2) to TRBJ2-7, with unresolved D. Germline V gene sequence: CDR1 LGHDT, CDR2 YNNKEL (reference sequence). The length of the CDR3 is 16 residues. The V and J ends lost 1 base and 4 bases respectively, with 17 bases between them. The CDR3 DNA reads as TGTGCCAGCAGCCAAGGGTGTTCAGGTCACGCTTACGAGCAGTACTTC. As protein: CASSQGCSGHAYEQYF.

This chain joins TRBV27 and TRBJ2-7, with D maybe TRBD2 (6 bases). CDR1 is MNHEY and CDR2 is SMNVEV in the germline V gene (reference sequence). The germline V and J ends were trimmed by 3 bases and 2 bases, with 8 bases remaining between them. This CDR3 has 13 amino acids. The CDR3 nucleotides read TGTGCCAGCAGTTTTGGACTAACCTACGAGCAGTACTTC. Translating gives CASSFGLTYEQYF.

Note on this clone: The sample contains more than one DNA sequence encoding this CDR3. The rearrangement joins TRBV28 to TRBJ1-3, with a possible D match to TRBD1 (5 bases). V lost 4 bases, J lost 1 base, and 11 bases lay in between. The CDR3 has 15 amino acids. The V gene's germline CDR1 is MDHEN and CDR2 SYDVKM. The CDR3 sequence is CASSSRQGSGNTIYF. CDR3 DNA: TGTGCCAGCAGTTCCCGTCAGGGATCTGGAAACACCATATATTTT.

The chain has TRBV28 and TRBJ2-5, with 13 bases fitting TRBD2. V dropped 3 bases and J dropped 6; count of bases not matched to a gene: 7. Germline CDR1 is MDHEN and CDR2 is SYDVKM. CDR3 length: 16 amino acids. The CDR3: CASSFPGTSGVKTQYF. In DNA, the CDR3 is TGTGCCAGCAGTTTCCCGGGGACTAGCGGGGTAAAGACCCAGTACTTC.

The V and J genes are TRBV3-1 (or the pseudogene TRBV3-2) and TRBJ2-7, with D perhaps TRBD2 (9 bases). The CDR3 runs to 16 residues. Germline values: CDR1 LGHDT, CDR2 YNNKEL (reference sequence). The V and J ends lost 1 base and 3 bases respectively, with 16 bases between them. The CDR3 here is CASSQGPSGTGYEQYF. DNA for the CDR3: TGTGCCAGCAGCCAAGGTCCTAGCGGGACAGGCTACGAGCAGTACTTC.

The V and J genes are TRBV18 and TRBJ1-2, with 10 bases matching TRBD1. Germline V gene data show CDR1 as KGHSH and CDR2 as LQKENI. CDR3 size: 14 residues. The V and J ends lost 4 bases and 7 bases, in that order; junction bases with no gene match: 6. CDR3 amino acids: CASSRGQGDGGYTF. Here the CDR3 DNA reads TGTGCCAGCTCACGCGGACAGGGGGACGGTGGCTACACCTTC.

The J gene is TRBJ2-1, the V gene TRBV7-2; D is possibly TRBD2 (5 bases). V dropped 5 bases and J dropped 5 bases, with 13 bases sitting between them. Germline-derived CDR1 and CDR2 are SGHTA and FQGNSA. CDR3 length: 14 amino acids. CDR3 in DNA: TGTGCCAGCAGCCCGGTTTTGCGGGACAATGAGCAGTTCTTC. Its protein is CASSPVLRDNEQFF.

The V call is TRBV7-2, the J call TRBJ1-5; possibly TRBD1 for D (5 bases). CDR3 size: 13 residues. The germline V and J ends were trimmed by 3 bases and 7 bases, with 10 bases remaining between them. Germline CDR1 is SGHTA and CDR2 is FQGNSA. CDR3 region: CASSLSRAQPQHF. The CDR3 DNA follows: TGTGCCAGCAGCTTGTCCAGGGCCCAGCCCCAGCATTTT.

This chain joins TRBV7-2 and TRBJ2-3; D gene unclear. V was trimmed by 4 bases and J by 1 base, leaving 9 bases between them. Germline V lookup: CDR1 SGHTA, CDR2 FQGNSA. The CDR3 spans 14 residues. The CDR3 DNA reads as TGTGCCAGCAGCTCCTCCTTCGGCACAGATACGCAGTATTTT. Its protein is CASSSSFGTDTQYF. Using reference TRBV7-2 and TRBJ2-3 for the parts outside the CDR3, the full variable domain is GAGVSQSPSNKVTEKGKDVELRCDPISGHTALYWYRQSLGQGLEFLIYFQGNSAPDKSGLPSDRFSAERTGGSVSTLTIQRTQQEDSAVYLCASSSSFGTDTQYFGPGTRLTVL.

V is TRBV3-1 (or the pseudogene TRBV3-2) and J is TRBJ1-1, with D perhaps TRBD1 (5 bases). There are 14 residues in the CDR3. Trimming pared 0 bases from V and 4 bases from J, leaving 9 bases between. Germline V CDR1 and CDR2: LGHDT, YNNKEL (reference sequence). The DNA of the CDR3 is TGTGCCAGCAGCCAAGACATGGGGGGCACTGAAGCTTTCTTT. Encoded protein: CASSQDMGGTEAFF.

This chain joins TRBV7-2 and TRBJ2-3; TRBD2 aligns across 9 bases. Germline loops: CDR1 SGHTA, CDR2 FQGNSA. Trimming cost V 2 bases and J 4 bases; bases outside gene matches: 13. The CDR3 length is 18 residues. CDR3 sequence (DNA): TGTGCCAGCAGCTTACGGCGGGGGGGCCCGAGGTACGCAGATACGCAGTATTTT. Residues: CASSLRRGGPRYADTQYF.

V usage is TRBV23-1 and J usage is TRBJ1-4, with 9 bases lining up with TRBD1. TRBV23-1 is an open reading frame whose function is uncertain. The CDR3 is made up of 17 amino acids. Trimming removed 9 bases from V and 8 bases from J; junction bases left unmatched: 19. DNA of the CDR3: TGCGCCAGTCCGACGCCCGGGACAGGGCGGAATCGGGAAAAACTGTTTTTT. This encodes CASPTPGTGRNREKLFF.

This rearrangement joins TRBV9 to TRBJ1-2; D uncertain. The CDR3 totals 12 residues. Germline V gives CDR1 SGDLS, CDR2 YYNGEE. V was pared by 0 bases and J by 4 bases, with 4 bases between. The CDR3 DNA reads TGTGCCAGCAGCGTAGGCAGCTATGGCTACACCTTC. This codes for CASSVGSYGYTF.

V is TRBV19 and J is TRBJ2-7, with 16 nucleotides matching TRBD2. Germline trimming cut 4 bases from V and 5 bases from J; bases unmatched to any gene: 14. CDR1 is LNHDA and CDR2 is SQIVND in the germline V gene (reference sequence). CDR3 size: 19 residues. CDR3 in DNA: TGTGCCAGTAGTACCAAGAACGGGGGACTAGCGGGAGGGGTCGACGAGCAGTACTTC. It codes for CASSTKNGGLAGGVDEQYF.

The gene calls are TRBV28 and TRBJ2-7; D unclear. Trimming stripped 7 bases from V and 2 bases from J, with 6 bases between. Germline V lookup: CDR1 MDHEN, CDR2 SYDVKM. This CDR3 has 11 amino acids. CDR3 in DNA: TGTGCCAGCACTTCTCCCTACGAGCAGTACTTC. It is translated as CASTSPYEQYF.

This clone was counted ten times or more. The chain links TRBV7-9 to TRBJ2-3; TRBD2 matches 7 bases. Germline V gene data show CDR1 as SEHNR and CDR2 as FQNEAQ (reference sequence). This CDR3 is 15 amino acids long. The ends lost 1 base at V and 4 bases at J; junction bases unmatched: 5. CDR3 DNA sequence: TGTGCCAGCAGCTTAGTAGCGGGTGGGGCAGATACGCAGTATTTT. This gives the protein CASSLVAGGADTQYF.

The chain combines TRBV7-2 with TRBJ2-1; 10 bases align to TRBD2. This CDR3 comprises 14 residues. Trimming cost V 6 bases and J 5 bases; bases outside gene matches: 4. Germline values: CDR1 SGHTA, CDR2 FQGNSA. The CDR3 is CASSLGLADNEQFF. DNA for the CDR3: TGTGCCAGCAGTCTTGGACTAGCGGACAATGAGCAGTTCTTC.